These 27 T cell receptor beta chains were all obtained from the same sample, sequenced in a study of blood T cell repertoires in COVID-19 (dated by TCRdb to 2018 to 2020). Receptor amplification or capture employed the immunoSEQ multiplex PCR assay. What TCRdb holds here is the immuneACCESS table cut down to in-frame rearrangements. Part of the clones is not present; checked against another copy, under half of the missing clones reflect an unresolved V gene, and the others are unexplained. The sample table lists about 140,000 clones, approximately 78% of them with a count of one. The ten largest clones represent 4% of the sample. The sequencing sample was made of peripheral blood. The origin of the receptors is an elderly woman with acute or convalescent COVID-19.

The J gene is TRBJ1-2, the V gene TRBV3-1 (or the pseudogene TRBV3-2), with 9 bases matching TRBD1. Germline values: CDR1 LGHDT, CDR2 YNNKEL (reference sequence). V trimming: 1 base; J trimming: 1 base; junction bases outside the gene matches: 16. The CDR3 runs 20 residues. The CDR3 is CASSQVAGTGTSSLNYGYTF. CDR3 coding DNA: TGTGCCAGCAGCCAAGTGGCTGGGACAGGGACCTCATCCCTTAACTATGGCTACACCTTC.

The sample holds a few counts of this clone. The chain employs TRBV3-1 (or the pseudogene TRBV3-2) and TRBJ1-2, with a weak D call TRBD1 (6 bases). V dropped 2 bases and J dropped 8 bases, with 15 bases sitting between them. Germline CDR1 is LGHDT and CDR2 is YNNKEL (reference sequence). There are 14 residues in the CDR3. CDR3 residues: CASSQNRVMEGYTF. The CDR3 DNA is TGTGCCAGCAGCCAAAACAGGGTAATGGAGGGCTACACCTTC.

The table lists this clone with a count of one. The chain recombines TRBV7-9 with TRBJ2-7; 8 bases are a match to TRBD1. Looked up from germline, CDR1 is SEHNR and CDR2 is FQNEAQ (reference sequence). The junction had 6 bases not matched to a gene; V was cut back by 5 bases and J by 3 bases. The CDR3 contains 14 residues. CDR3 loop: CASSRDRGYYEQYF. For the CDR3, the DNA is TGTGCCAGCAGCCGCGACAGGGGTTACTACGAGCAGTACTTC.

The chain links TRBV5-4 to TRBJ1-3, with TRBD1 as a possible D gene (5 bases). Trimming took off 4 bases at V and 3 bases at J, with 17 bases between the two ends. This CDR3 comprises 16 residues. The germline V gene encodes CDR1 SGHNT and CDR2 YYREEE (reference sequence). The CDR3 loop reads CASSLERGRIGNTIYF. The CDR3 nucleotides are TGTGCCAGCAGCCTGGAAAGGGGTCGGATTGGAAACACCATATATTTT.

The chain joins TRBV5-1 to TRBJ2-2; possibly TRBD2 for D (6 bases). CDR3 length: 15 residues. V was pared by 4 bases and J by 4 bases, with 14 bases between. From germline, CDR1 is SGHRS and CDR2 YFSETQ. As DNA, the CDR3 is TGCGCCAGCAGCCGGGACTCCCCGGGCACCGGGGAGCTGTTTTTT. Residues: CASSRDSPGTGELFF.

The chain links TRBV2 to TRBJ1-1; D is unresolved. The germline V and J ends were trimmed by 7 bases and 1 base, with 16 bases remaining between them. The germline V gene has CDR1 SNHLY and CDR2 FYNNEI. The CDR3 extends over 15 amino acids. The CDR3 protein is CASKIEARPNTEAFF. CDR3 DNA: TGTGCCAGCAAGATAGAGGCCCGACCGAACACTGAAGCTTTCTTT.

The rearrangement uses TRBV4-1 and TRBJ1-3, with unresolved D. Germline values: CDR1 MGHRA, CDR2 YSYEKL. The CDR3 length is 16 residues. Between the trimmed V and J ends, which lost 2 bases and 4 bases, there was a span of 15 bases. The CDR3 sequence is CASSQLANPLGNTIYF. CDR3 nucleotide sequence: TGCGCCAGCAGCCAACTTGCGAACCCATTGGGAAACACCATATATTTT.

The J gene is TRBJ1-2, the V gene TRBV28; D gene ambiguous. CDR1 is MDHEN and CDR2 is SYDVKM in the germline V gene. The CDR3 extends over 12 amino acids. V was shortened by 4 bases and J by 4 bases, with 7 bases between the two germline ends. The CDR3 loop is CASSSLLYGYTF. CDR3 nucleotides: TGTGCCAGCAGTTCCCTCCTCTATGGCTACACCTTC.

This clone has a handful of counts. The V gene is TRBV14, the J gene TRBJ2-7; no clear D gene. Trimming removed 2 bases at V and 9 bases at J, with 14 bases between. The CDR3 consists of 13 residues. Germline loops: CDR1 SGHDN, CDR2 FVKESK. The chain's CDR3 is CASSQHQIEAQYF. Written as DNA, the CDR3 is TGTGCCAGCAGCCAACACCAAATAGAGGCGCAGTACTTC. Supplemented by reference TRBV14 and TRBJ2-7, the full variable domain reads EAGVTQFPSHSVIEKGQTVTLRCDPISGHDNLYWYRRVMGKEIKFLLHFVKESKQDESGMPNNRFLAERTGGTYSTLKVQPAELEDSGVYFCASSQHQIEAQYFGPGTRLTVT.

In this sample, this clone turned up a few times. The chain combines TRBV4-1 with TRBJ1-5, with D possibly TRBD1 on 6 matching bases. Germline V lookup: CDR1 MGHRA, CDR2 YSYEKL. The CDR3 totals 20 residues. Trimming took 0 bases from V and 3 from J, leaving 24 bases between them. The CDR3 loop reads CASSQDFISARGVDNQPQHF. Written as DNA, the CDR3 is TGCGCCAGCAGCCAAGATTTTATATCGGCCAGGGGCGTTGACAATCAGCCCCAGCATTTT.

On this clone itself: Other DNA sequences in the same sample also yield this CDR3. This chain links TRBV11-2 with TRBJ1-1; D is ambiguous. V lost 6 bases to trimming and J lost 2 bases, with 10 bases between them. Germline CDR1 reads SGHAT; CDR2 reads FQNNGV. The CDR3 has 13 amino acids. CDR3 bases: TGTGCCAGCAGTTTGGGAGCAAACACTGAAGCTTTCTTT. It codes for CASSLGANTEAFF.

The V gene is TRBV7-2, the J gene TRBJ2-7; D is unresolved. V was clipped by 5 bases and J by 0 bases, with 5 bases between them. CDR3 length equals 12 residues. Germline V gives CDR1 SGHTA, CDR2 FQGNSA. CDR3 sequence: CASSANSYEQYF. CDR3 sequence (DNA): TGTGCCAGCAGCGCGAACTCCTACGAGCAGTACTTC.

The CDR3 region is CASSLTGSSYEQYF. CDR3 bases: TGTGCCAGCAGTCTGACAGGGAGCTCCTACGAGCAGTACTTC. The chain recombines TRBV6-1 with TRBJ2-7; 7 positions match TRBD1. CDR1 MNHNS and CDR2 SASEGT come from the germline V gene. The CDR3 contains 14 residues. Trimming took 5 bases from V and 0 from J; bases not matched to a gene: 4.

The chain has TRBV27 and TRBJ2-3, with D perhaps TRBD2 (5 bases). V dropped 5 bases and J dropped 2 bases, with 11 bases sitting between them. There are 14 residues in the CDR3. Germline values: CDR1 MNHEY, CDR2 SMNVEV (reference sequence). The CDR3 sequence is CASSPRTYTDTQYF. The DNA of the CDR3 is TGTGCCAGCAGTCCCCGGACTTACACAGATACGCAGTATTTT.

J is TRBJ2-2 and V is TRBV27, with TRBD1 identical over 7 bases. This CDR3 has 13 amino acids. The germline CDR1 and CDR2 sequences are MNHEY and SMNVEV (reference sequence). J was trimmed by 7 bases and V by 6 bases; bases with no gene match: 5. DNA of the CDR3: TGTGCCAGCAGGACAGGGTTCAGCGGGGAGCTGTTTTTT. Translation: CASRTGFSGELFF.

The CDR3 region has the DNA TGTGCCAGCAGCCCCGACTTCGACTACAATGAGCAGTTCTTC. Translating gives CASSPDFDYNEQFF. The V call is TRBV5-8, the J call TRBJ2-1; the D is unclear. Germline V gene sequence: CDR1 SGHTS, CDR2 YDEGEE. Trimming took off 4 bases at V and 3 bases at J, with 11 bases between the two ends. This CDR3 comprises 14 residues.

The J gene is TRBJ2-3, the V gene TRBV5-8, with TRBD1 as a possible D gene (5 bases). The V end was cut by 0 bases, the J end by 4 bases, with 12 bases between. CDR3 size: 15 residues. The germline gives CDR1 SGHTS, CDR2 YDEGEE. The CDR3 loop reads CASSLGLRGADTQYF. DNA of the CDR3: TGTGCCAGCAGCTTGGGGTTAAGGGGCGCAGATACGCAGTATTTT.

V and J are TRBV7-9 and TRBJ2-2; 9 bases align to TRBD1. Germline V gene data show CDR1 as SEHNR and CDR2 as FQNEAQ (reference sequence). This CDR3 contains 14 residues. V gave up 6 bases and J gave up 6 bases; unmatched junction bases: 5. As DNA, the CDR3 is TGTGCCAGCAGGCGGGGGACAGGGCCCGGGGAGCTGTTTTTT. This codes for CASRRGTGPGELFF. The full variable domain, with the rest looked up from reference TRBV7-9 and TRBJ2-2, is DTGVSQNPRHKITKRGQNVTFRCDPISEHNRLYWYRQTLGQGPEFLTYFQNEAQLEKSRLLSDRFSAERPKGSFSTLEIQRTEQGDSAMYLCASRRGTGPGELFFGEGSRLTVL.

V usage is TRBV7-9 and J usage is TRBJ1-1; tentatively, D is TRBD1 (5 bases). CDR3 length equals 15 residues. V dropped 2 bases and J dropped 7 bases, with 17 bases sitting between them. The germline gives CDR1 SEHNR, CDR2 FQNEAQ (reference sequence). CDR3 residues: CASSLLGHQRGEAFF. The CDR3 nucleotides are TGTGCCAGCAGCTTACTAGGACACCAAAGGGGTGAAGCTTTCTTT.

CDR3 coding DNA: TGTGCCAGCAGCCTTACTAGCGGTAGCACAGATACGCAGTATTTT. Encoded protein: CASSLTSGSTDTQYF. The V call is TRBV3-1 (or the pseudogene TRBV3-2), the J call TRBJ2-3, with 8 nucleotides matching TRBD2. Germline values: CDR1 LGHDT, CDR2 YNNKEL (reference sequence). J was trimmed by 0 bases and V by 4 bases; bases with no gene match: 3. The CDR3 has 15 amino acids.

The chain combines TRBV19 with TRBJ1-2, with TRBD1 as a possible D gene (6 bases). CDR3 length: 14 amino acids. Germline V gene lookup returns CDR1 LNHDA and CDR2 SQIVND (reference sequence). Trimming removed 7 bases from V and 3 bases from J, with 15 bases in between. In DNA form, the CDR3 reads TGTGCCAGTAATGAGATCGGACAGTACTATGGCTACACCTTC. Translating gives CASNEIGQYYGYTF. Combining the CDR3 with reference TRBV19 and TRBJ1-2 gives the whole variable domain DGGITQSPKYLFRKEGQNVTLSCEQNLNHDAMYWYRQDPGQGLRLIYYSQIVNDFQKGDIAEGYSVSREKKESFPLTVTSAQKNPTAFYLCASNEIGQYYGYTFGSGTRLTVV.

This chain links TRBV18 with TRBJ2-3, with TRBD2 matching over 12 bases. V shed 0 bases and J 0 bases; nucleotides not matched to a gene: 1. The germline V gene encodes CDR1 KGHSH and CDR2 LQKENI. The CDR3 is 17 amino acids. The CDR3 here is CASSPPGTSGSTDTQYF. The DNA of the CDR3 is TGTGCCAGCTCACCACCCGGGACTAGCGGGAGCACAGATACGCAGTATTTT.

The V and J genes are TRBV6-4 and TRBJ1-4; D not resolved. The CDR3 sequence is 14 residues long. Germline-derived CDR1 and CDR2 are MRHNA and SNTAGT. Trimming removed 2 bases from V and 10 bases from J, with 14 bases in between. The CDR3 DNA reads as TGTGCCAGCAGTGACGGATCAGCGTCCGGAAAACTGTTTTTT. Translation: CASSDGSASGKLFF.

The chain couples TRBV5-5 to TRBJ2-3; 7 bases agree with TRBD2. CDR3 length: 15 residues. Germline V gives CDR1 SGHKS, CDR2 YYEKEE (reference sequence). V shed 3 bases, J shed 0 bases, and the junction held 4 bases outside the gene matches. The CDR3 region has the DNA TGTGCCAGCAGCTCCTTGGGGGGGAGCACAGATACGCAGTATTTT. Its protein product is CASSSLGGSTDTQYF.

The rearrangement links TRBV11-2 to TRBJ2-7; D might be TRBD2 (7 bases). This CDR3 spans 15 amino acids. The germline CDR1 and CDR2 sequences are SGHAT and FQNNGV. V shed 5 bases and J shed 6 bases, with 20 bases lying between them. In DNA form, the CDR3 reads TGTGCCAGCAGCCCCTGGACAGCATCGGGAGGCGAGCAGTACTTC. Residues: CASSPWTASGGEQYF.

This sequence joins TRBV28 and TRBJ1-3; D is unresolved. The germline V gene encodes CDR1 MDHEN and CDR2 SYDVKM. The CDR3 totals 14 residues. Trimming pared 6 bases from V and 7 bases from J, leaving 16 bases between. The chain's CDR3 is CASSPSFRTNTIYF. In DNA, the CDR3 is TGTGCCAGCAGCCCCTCGTTTCGGACTAACACCATATATTTT.

In nucleotides, the CDR3 is TGTGCCAGTAGTATGTGGTTCGGGACTGTTGCGCTGTTTTTT. The encoded protein is CASSMWFGTVALFF. The V gene is TRBV19, the J gene TRBJ2-2, with a tentative D call TRBD2 (6 bases). Germline V gene data show CDR1 as LNHDA and CDR2 as SQIVND (reference sequence). V was trimmed by 3 bases and J by 13 bases, leaving 18 bases between them. The CDR3 extends over 14 amino acids. The full variable domain, in which reference TRBV19 and TRBJ2-2 provide the parts outside the CDR3, is DGGITQSPKYLFRKEGQNVTLSCEQNLNHDAMYWYRQDPGQGLRLIYYSQIVNDFQKGDIAEGYSVSREKKESFPLTVTSAQKNPTAFYLCASSMWFGTVALFFGEGSRLTVL.